This T cell receptor (beta chain) emerged from a study of shared clonotypes between healthy human individuals. Notes on the study in general: Non-shared clonotypes displayed generation probabilities falling below those of clonotypes present in all four donors. Among a few donors, roughly 5% of naive CD4 clonotypes were found in common.

Execution of the assay was at deep level. Genomic DNA of every subset was divided equally among multiple immunoSEQ plates. The repertoire was sequenced with immunoSEQ multiplex PCR; TCRdb's copy has only in-frame clones and lacks some. Here the sample spans 980,000 or so clones, about three quarters being singletons. As to this clone: The antigen remains unidentified. Other DNA sequences within the sample encode an identical CDR3.

The CDR3 loop spans 12 amino acids. V was trimmed by 1 base and J by 4 bases, leaving 4 bases between them. Germline V gene data show CDR1 as KGHSH and CDR2 as LQKENI. The V and J genes are TRBV18 and TRBJ2-5, with D unclear. The sequenced material came from memory CD4+ T cells sorted from blood. Regarding subset: CD45RA-negative fraction. This clonotype originated in a man aged 18 to 30 in good health. CDR3 sequence: CASSPRAETQYF. The CDR3 bases are TGTGCCAGCTCACCACGGGCAGAGACCCAGTACTTC.